This TCR beta chain is from a study of cytomegalovirus exposure and HLA in healthy donors. Study-wide findings and caveats: V segments that were indistinguishable, TRBV6-2 and TRBV6-3 among them, were omitted from analysis. Further analysis was carried out later, and it showed several of the most significant clusters appearing linked to common viral pathogens.

A few counts support this clone. Its antigen remains unidentified. J was trimmed by 8 bases and V by 4 bases; bases with no gene match: 11. The germline gives CDR1 LGHNA, CDR2 YNFKEQ. The CDR3 spans 15 residues. It was with 60 Vbeta and 13 Jbeta primers that the PCR ran. The repertoire was sequenced with immunoSEQ multiplex PCR; TCRdb's copy has only in-frame clones and lacks some. This table holds about 130,000 clones, roughly three quarters found once. The material sequenced was PBMCs. The TCR sequence derives from a woman aged 60-75 years in good health and CMV-seronegative. The J gene is TRBJ1-2, the V gene TRBV4-2; 9 nucleotides agree with TRBD1. CDR3 nucleotide sequence: TGTGCCAGCAGCCTAGTGGGACAGGGTAGTATAGGCTACACCTTC. It is translated as CASSLVGQGSIGYTF.